The 24 T cell receptor beta chains reported below all come from one sample, sequenced in a study of shared clonotypes between healthy human individuals (dated by TCRdb to 2020 to 2021). To prepare the library, the immunoSEQ multiplex PCR assay was applied. TCRdb retrieved this table from immuneACCESS and kept in-frame rearrangements only. Not all clones are present; in checked studies, unresolved V genes account for under half, and no reason is known for the remainder. The sample profile shows roughly 2 million clones; 85% to 95% of them were found once. The ten top clones hold roughly 0.13% of the sample. The sample was naive CD4+ T cells sorted from blood. The cell subset or site label corresponds to: CD45RA+ positively selected. All receptors come from a man aged 18 to 35 in good health.

The rearrangement links TRBV10-3 to TRBJ2-7, with 8 bases lining up with TRBD2. CDR3 length: 15 amino acids. J gave up 1 base and V 6 bases, and 8 bases lay outside the gene matches. Germline V CDR1 and CDR2: ENHRY, SYGVKD. The CDR3 sequence is CAIRNPSGPSYEQYF. CDR3 DNA sequence: TGTGCCATCAGAAATCCTAGCGGGCCTTCCTACGAGCAGTACTTC.

V usage is TRBV5-1 and J usage is TRBJ2-7; 8 positions match TRBD2. The CDR3 consists of 12 residues. Losses at the gene ends were 6 bases for V and 6 bases for J; bases not matched to a gene: 5. Germline CDR1 SGHRS, CDR2 YFSETQ. CDR3 in DNA: TGCGCCAGCACACCGGGGGGGCGCGAGCAGTACTTC. This sequence encodes CASTPGGREQYF.

On this clone itself: This CDR3 is also generated by other DNA sequences in the sample. The chain is built from TRBV9 and TRBJ1-3, with no clear D. The CDR3 is 15 residues long. V lost 2 bases, J lost 0 bases, and 9 bases lay in between. Germline loops: CDR1 SGDLS, CDR2 YYNGEE. CDR3 sequence: CASSVDNYSGNTIYF. In nucleotides, the CDR3 is TGTGCCAGCAGCGTTGACAACTACTCTGGAAACACCATATATTTT.

The rearrangement uses TRBV13 and TRBJ1-6; weak D call: TRBD1 (5 bases). The CDR3 runs 14 residues. Germline CDR1 is PRHDT and CDR2 is FYEKMQ (reference sequence). V was clipped by 0 bases and J by 14 bases, with 14 bases between them. CDR3 in amino acids: CASSLGRQTETLHF. CDR3 bases: TGTGCCAGCAGCTTAGGCCGACAGACTGAGACCCTCCACTTT.

This rearrangement joins TRBV9 to TRBJ2-2, with 9 positions matching TRBD2. The CDR3 covers 17 residues. With V trimmed by 0 bases and J by 5 bases, 8 bases remained unmatched. Germline V gene lookup returns CDR1 SGDLS and CDR2 YYNGEE. In DNA form, the CDR3 reads TGTGCCAGCAGCGTAGTTAGCGGGAGCTTGTTTACCGGGGAGCTGTTTTTT. It is translated as CASSVVSGSLFTGELFF.

The chain is built from TRBV2 and TRBJ2-5; D is uncertain. V lost 8 bases and J 4 bases, leaving 11 bases between the germline ends. The CDR3 totals 12 residues. Per germline, CDR1 SNHLY and CDR2 FYNNEI. The CDR3 DNA reads as TGTGCCAGCTCCGAACAGCCAGAGACCCAGTACTTC. It codes for CASSEQPETQYF.

The gene calls are TRBV28 and TRBJ1-1; possibly TRBD1 for D (6 bases). V was pared by 5 bases and J by 5 bases, with 12 bases between. This CDR3 region has 13 residues. Germline CDR1 reads MDHEN; CDR2 reads SYDVKM. This CDR3 reads CASSGGWGTEAFF. CDR3 DNA sequence: TGTGCCAGCAGTGGGGGCTGGGGGACTGAAGCTTTCTTT. The entire variable domain, with the rest obtained from reference TRBV28 and TRBJ1-1, is as follows: DVKVTQSSRYLVKRTGEKVFLECVQDMDHENMFWYRQDPGLGLRLIYFSYDVKMKEKGDIPEGYSVSREKKERFSLILESASTNQTSMYLCASSGGWGTEAFFGQGTRLTVV.

Comments on this clone: At the DNA level, this CDR3 is encoded by other sequences in the same sample as well. This chain connects TRBV6-1 to TRBJ1-5; D is ambiguous. Per germline, CDR1 MNHNS and CDR2 SASEGT. The CDR3 runs 13 residues. Trimming took off 4 bases at V and 0 bases at J, with 4 bases between the two ends. CDR3 DNA: TGTGCCAGCAGTGGAAATAGCAATCAGCCCCAGCATTTT. The encoded protein is CASSGNSNQPQHF.

J is TRBJ2-1 and V is TRBV5-4; 10 bases are a match to TRBD2. CDR3 length equals 15 residues. CDR1 and CDR2 (germline): SGHNT, YYREEE (reference sequence). Losses at the gene ends were 1 base for V and 6 bases for J; bases not matched to a gene: 4. DNA of the CDR3: TGTGCCAGCAGCTTGACACTAGCGGGGACCAATGAGCAGTTCTTC. Translated: CASSLTLAGTNEQFF.

V is TRBV5-4 and J is TRBJ2-7; 11 bases match TRBD2. The CDR3 has 16 residues. Germline V gene lookup returns CDR1 SGHNT and CDR2 YYREEE (reference sequence). V gave up 0 bases and J gave up 2 bases; unmatched junction bases: 4. The CDR3 DNA reads TGTGCCAGCAGCTTGGGGCTAGCGGGGGGAACCTACGAGCAGTACTTC. It encodes CASSLGLAGGTYEQYF. The full variable domain, in which reference TRBV5-4 and TRBJ2-7 provide the parts outside the CDR3, is ETGVTQSPTHLIKTRGQQVTLRCSSQSGHNTVSWYQQALGQGPQFIFQYYREEENGRGNFPPRFSGLQFPNYSSELNVNALELDDSALYLCASSLGLAGGTYEQYFGPGTRLTVT.

The gene calls are TRBV11-2 and TRBJ2-5; maybe TRBD2 (6 bases). Between the trimmed V and J ends, which lost 4 bases and 10 bases, there was a span of 19 bases. This CDR3 region has 14 residues. Germline assignment: CDR1 SGHAT and CDR2 FQNNGV. CDR3 sequence: CASSSGLERVGQYF. CDR3 sequence (DNA): TGTGCCAGCAGCTCGGGACTGGAGCGTGTGGGCCAGTACTTC.

V and J are TRBV5-1 and TRBJ2-7; D assignment may be TRBD1 or TRBD2 (5 bases each). CDR1 and CDR2 from the germline V gene are SGHRS and YFSETQ. The CDR3 totals 14 residues. Trimming took 4 bases from V and 6 from J, leaving 17 bases between them. CDR3 protein: CASSGIGKGTEQYF. The CDR3 DNA follows: TGCGCCAGCAGCGGTATTGGGAAGGGGACCGAGCAGTACTTC.

This rearrangement joins TRBV6-5 to TRBJ2-7; D may match TRBD1 or TRBD2 (6 bases each). The V gene lost 2 bases and the J gene lost 3 bases, with 11 bases spanning the gap. Germline V CDR1 and CDR2: MNHEY, SVGAGI. There are 14 residues in the CDR3. The DNA of the CDR3 is TGTGCCAGCAGTTACGCCCGGGGGCTCTACGAGCAGTACTTC. Its translation is CASSYARGLYEQYF.

The chain has TRBV18 and TRBJ1-4; a weak D match, TRBD1 (6 bases). V shed 6 bases and J shed 4 bases, with 12 bases lying between them. This CDR3 has 14 amino acids. Per the germline V gene, CDR1 is KGHSH and CDR2 is LQKENI. In DNA form, the CDR3 reads TGTGCCAGCTCTCCGGACAGCGATAATGAAAAACTGTTTTTT. Amino acid sequence: CASSPDSDNEKLFF.

This clone was detected only once. The V and J genes are TRBV5-1 and TRBJ2-2, with no clear D. CDR3 length: 15 amino acids. CDR1 is SGHRS, CDR2 YFSETQ, per germline. V lost 7 bases, J lost 2 bases, and 15 bases lay in between. CDR3 sequence: CASHRVGGNTGELFF. The CDR3 DNA follows: TGCGCCAGCCACCGTGTCGGCGGAAACACCGGGGAGCTGTTTTTT.

This chain joins TRBV5-8 and TRBJ2-3, with D possibly called TRBD1 or TRBD2 (6 bases each). Trimming pared 2 bases from V and 0 bases from J, leaving 19 bases between. This CDR3 contains 18 residues. Germline CDR1 and CDR2: SGHTS and YDEGEE. CDR3 in amino acids: CASSLGQRTKASTDTQYF. In DNA, the CDR3 is TGTGCCAGCAGCTTAGGACAGCGGACTAAAGCTAGCACAGATACGCAGTATTTT.

The V gene is TRBV10-1, the J gene TRBJ2-1; TRBD2 matches 10 bases. CDR1 is WNHNN and CDR2 is SYGVQD in the germline V gene (reference sequence). There are 17 residues in the CDR3. Trimming removed 5 bases from V and 5 bases from J; junction bases left unmatched: 12. The CDR3 is CASSLTSGWVSHNEQFF. Here the CDR3 DNA reads TGCGCCAGCAGTCTGACTAGCGGGTGGGTTTCCCACAATGAGCAGTTCTTC.

The CDR3 nucleotides read TGTGCCAGTAGTCCGCCCCCCAGCAATCAGCCCCAGCATTTT. It is translated as CASSPPPSNQPQHF. The rearrangement links TRBV19 to TRBJ1-5, with D uncertain. From germline, CDR1 is LNHDA and CDR2 SQIVND (reference sequence). V was shortened by 5 bases and J by 1 base, with 9 bases between the two germline ends. The CDR3 consists of 14 residues.

The rearrangement links TRBV6-5 to TRBJ1-1; 8 bases fit TRBD1. V dropped 6 bases and J dropped 10; count of bases not matched to a gene: 4. The CDR3 consists of 11 residues. Germline CDR1 reads MNHEY; CDR2 reads SVGAGI. The CDR3 region is CASRTGAIAFF. CDR3 bases: TGTGCCAGCAGGACAGGGGCCATAGCTTTCTTT.

V usage is TRBV11-2 and J usage is TRBJ2-1; the D is unclear. The V end was cut by 1 base, the J end by 16 bases, with 14 bases between. CDR3 size: 12 residues. Per the germline V gene, CDR1 is SGHAT and CDR2 is FQNNGV. The CDR3 DNA sequence: TGTGCCAGCAGCTTAGGTCCTAAGGACCCATTCTTC. This encodes CASSLGPKDPFF. The full variable domain, with the rest looked up from reference TRBV11-2 and TRBJ2-1, is EAGVAQSPRYKIIEKRQSVAFWCNPISGHATLYWYQQILGQGPKLLIQFQNNGVVDDSQLPKDRFSAERLKGVDSTLKIQPAKLEDSAVYLCASSLGPKDPFFGPGTRLTVL.

V gene TRBV10-1 combines with J gene TRBJ1-1; TRBD1 is a possible D gene (5 bases). The CDR3 is 16 amino acids. V was clipped by 0 bases and J by 1 base, with 12 bases between them. Germline lookup yields CDR1 WNHNN and CDR2 SYGVQD (reference sequence). The CDR3 coding sequence is TGCGCCAGCAGTGAGTCGTGGGAGGGGAGGAACACTGAAGCTTTCTTT. Translated: CASSESWEGRNTEAFF.

The chain links TRBV13 to TRBJ1-1, with TRBD1 as a possible D gene (5 bases). Germline V gives CDR1 PRHDT, CDR2 FYEKMQ (reference sequence). The CDR3 is made up of 15 amino acids. V gave up 1 base and J gave up 4 bases, with 13 bases separating them. DNA for the CDR3: TGTGCCAGCAGCTTAGTACCAGGGTCGGGCACTGAAGCTTTCTTT. It is translated as CASSLVPGSGTEAFF. Full variable domain (missing parts from reference TRBV13 and TRBJ1-1): AAGVIQSPRHLIKEKRETATLKCYPIPRHDTVYWYQQGPGQDPQFLISFYEKMQSDKGSIPDRFSAQQFSDYHSELNMSSLELGDSALYFCASSLVPGSGTEAFFGQGTRLTVV.

V usage is TRBV9 and J usage is TRBJ1-2; 8 nucleotides line up with TRBD1. V gave up 0 bases and J gave up 12 bases; unmatched junction bases: 4. The germline CDR1 and CDR2 sequences are SGDLS and YYNGEE. This CDR3 region has 12 residues. The CDR3 loop is CASSVEAGGNTF. The DNA of the CDR3 is TGTGCCAGCAGCGTAGAGGCAGGGGGCAACACCTTC.

This sequence joins TRBV5-1 and TRBJ1-6; D gene ambiguous. The CDR3 is 14 residues long. V lost 1 base and J 13 bases, leaving 15 bases between the germline ends. The germline V gene encodes CDR1 SGHRS and CDR2 YFSETQ. CDR3 sequence (DNA): TGCGCCAGCAGCTTGCCCTCGACGGATGCGCCCCTCCACTTT. This encodes CASSLPSTDAPLHF. Combining the CDR3 with reference TRBV5-1 and TRBJ1-6 gives the whole variable domain KAGVTQTPRYLIKTRGQQVTLSCSPISGHRSVSWYQQTPGQGLQFLFEYFSETQRNKGNFPGRFSGRQFSNSRSEMNVSTLELGDSALYLCASSLPSTDAPLHFGNGTRLTVT.